This is a list of T cell receptor beta chains from one sample in a study of regulatory T cells in long-lasting Graves disease. TCRdb ran MiXCR on the multiplex PCR reads and lists one entry per CDR3 protein. This table has 700,000 or so distinct CDR3 sequences, around 32% appearing once. Sample: peripheral blood mononuclear cells (PBMCs), taken when the disease was refractory, from a patient treated with antithyroid drugs. The receptors stem from a female donor with Graves disease. Each CDR3 is given with its conserved first and last residue. A D gene is named only where the DNA matches it firmly. Expanded clones are given a class, and other clones once, few, many or no size at all.

CDR3 DNA: TGTGCCAGCAGCCTATTACAGGGGGCTATGGACGAGCAGTACTTC
CDR3 protein: CASSLLQGAMDEQYF
CDR3 length: 15
V gene: TRBV7-2
clone size: few
J gene: TRBJ2-7
D gene: TRBD1

CDR3 DNA: TGTGCCATCAGTAGACTAGCGGGAGGCTACGAGCAGTACTTC
CDR3 protein: CAISRLAGGYEQYF
CDR3 length: 14
V gene: TRBV10-3
clone size: -
J gene: TRBJ2-7
D gene: TRBD2

CDR3 DNA: TGTGCCATCACCAGATCGACATCAGTTCATGGCTACACCTTC
CDR3 protein: CAITRSTSVHGYTF
CDR3 length: 14
V gene: TRBV10-3
clone size: -
J gene: TRBJ1-2
D gene: -

CDR3 DNA: TGCGCCAGCAGCTCAGCGGACGGGATCACTGAAGCTTTCTTT
CDR3 protein: CASSSADGITEAFF
CDR3 length: 14
V gene: TRBV5-1
clone size: -
J gene: TRBJ1-1
D gene: -

CDR3 DNA: TGTGCCAGCAGCGTTCCGAGGGGGTACAACTATGGCTACACCTTC
CDR3 protein: CASSVPRGYNYGYTF
CDR3 length: 15
V gene: TRBV7-9
clone size: -
J gene: TRBJ1-2
D gene: -

CDR3 DNA: TGTGCCAGCAGCCCCCGGGACAACCAGTTTAACTATGGCTACACCTTC
CDR3 protein: CASSPRDNQFNYGYTF
CDR3 length: 16
V gene: TRBV4-2
clone size: -
J gene: TRBJ1-2
D gene: -

CDR3 DNA: TGCGCCAGCAGTGCGACACGCTTACAGGGGAATGAAGCTTTCTTT
CDR3 protein: CASSATRLQGNEAFF
CDR3 length: 15
V gene: TRBV10-1
clone size: -
J gene: TRBJ1-1
D gene: TRBD1

CDR3 DNA: TGCAGTGCTCTACCCCCCGCAGGACCTGGGGGAGAGCAGTACTTC
CDR3 protein: CSALPPAGPGGEQYF
CDR3 length: 15
V gene: TRBV20-1
clone size: -
J gene: TRBJ2-7
D gene: -

CDR3 DNA: TGTGCCAGCAGCCCCAGGGACTTTTCCGCGAACACCGGGGAGCTGTTTTTT
CDR3 protein: CASSPRDFSANTGELFF
CDR3 length: 17
V gene: TRBV7-3
clone size: -
J gene: TRBJ2-2
D gene: -

CDR3 DNA: TGCGCCAGCAGCCCAGAACGGACAGACTATGGCTACACCTTC
CDR3 protein: CASSPERTDYGYTF
CDR3 length: 14
V gene: TRBV4-1
clone size: -
J gene: TRBJ1-2
D gene: -

CDR3 DNA: TGCAGCGTTGAATTTGGCAGGGCCGACGAGCAGTACTTC
CDR3 protein: CSVEFGRADEQYF
CDR3 length: 13
V gene: TRBV29-1
clone size: -
J gene: TRBJ2-7
D gene: -

CDR3 DNA: TGTGCCAGCAGTGATTCTACTTCTCGGGGGACCCAGCCCCAGCATTTT
CDR3 protein: CASSDSTSRGTQPQHF
CDR3 length: 16
V gene: TRBV2
clone size: -
J gene: TRBJ1-5
D gene: -

CDR3 DNA: TGTGCCAGCAGTTTATCAGGGAAATCCTACGAGCAGTACTTC
CDR3 protein: CASSLSGKSYEQYF
CDR3 length: 14
V gene: TRBV6-5
clone size: -
J gene: TRBJ2-7
D gene: -

CDR3 DNA: TGTGCCAGCATCTCCCCAGGGTCTGGCTACACCTTC
CDR3 protein: CASISPGSGYTF
CDR3 length: 12
V gene: TRBV12-3/TRBV12-4
clone size: many
J gene: TRBJ1-2
D gene: -

CDR3 DNA: TGTGCCATAAAACAGAACACTGAAGCTTTCTTT
CDR3 protein: CAIKQNTEAFF
CDR3 length: 11
V gene: TRBV19
clone size: few
J gene: TRBJ1-1
D gene: -

CDR3 DNA: TGTGCCAGCAGTTACTGGGGATTCAATCAGCCCCAGCATTTT
CDR3 protein: CASSYWGFNQPQHF
CDR3 length: 14
V gene: TRBV6-5
clone size: -
J gene: TRBJ1-5
D gene: -

CDR3 DNA: TGTGCCAGTAGTATCGGGACAGGGGATCAGCCCCAGCATTTT
CDR3 protein: CASSIGTGDQPQHF
CDR3 length: 14
V gene: TRBV19
clone size: few
J gene: TRBJ1-5
D gene: TRBD1

CDR3 DNA: TGCAGCGTTGCTAAGGACTCTATTGATGGCTACACCTTC
CDR3 protein: CSVAKDSIDGYTF
CDR3 length: 13
V gene: TRBV29-1
clone size: few
J gene: TRBJ1-2
D gene: -

CDR3 DNA: TGCGCCAGCAGTGAGGAACAGGATTTCTCCTACGAGCAGTACTTC
CDR3 protein: CASSEEQDFSYEQYF
CDR3 length: 15
V gene: TRBV10-1
clone size: once
J gene: TRBJ2-7
D gene: -

CDR3 DNA: TGTGCCAGCAGTTTCATGGACACTGAAGCTTTCTTT
CDR3 protein: CASSFMDTEAFF
CDR3 length: 12
V gene: TRBV28
clone size: few
J gene: TRBJ1-1
D gene: -

CDR3 DNA: TGTGCCAGCAGCTTAGAGATAGGGGGAGGCTATGGCTACACCTTC
CDR3 protein: CASSLEIGGGYGYTF
CDR3 length: 15
V gene: TRBV7-8
clone size: -
J gene: TRBJ1-2
D gene: -

CDR3 DNA: TGTGCCAGCAGTTTATGGACAGCTGGGGCGCCCCAGCATTTT
CDR3 protein: CASSLWTAGAPQHF
CDR3 length: 14
V gene: TRBV12-3/TRBV12-4
clone size: -
J gene: TRBJ1-5
D gene: -

CDR3 DNA: TGTGCCAGTAGTATAACACTGAACACTGAAGCTTTCTTT
CDR3 protein: CASSITLNTEAFF
CDR3 length: 13
V gene: TRBV19
clone size: many
J gene: TRBJ1-1
D gene: -

CDR3 DNA: TGTGCCAGCAGTTTATCCGCGGGAGTCAAAAACATTCAGTACTTC
CDR3 protein: CASSLSAGVKNIQYF
CDR3 length: 15
V gene: TRBV2
clone size: few
J gene: TRBJ2-4
D gene: TRBD2

CDR3 DNA: TGTGCCAGCAGCCAAGCGACAGGGACAGCTTTCTTT
CDR3 protein: CASSQATGTAFF
CDR3 length: 12
V gene: TRBV3-1
clone size: many
J gene: TRBJ1-1
D gene: TRBD1

CDR3 DNA: TGTGCCAGCAGCCGAGAGGGACAGGGAAAAGGAGGCTACACCTTC
CDR3 protein: CASSREGQGKGGYTF
CDR3 length: 15
V gene: TRBV7-3
clone size: -
J gene: TRBJ1-2
D gene: TRBD1

CDR3 DNA: TGTGCCAGCAGCTTACGGCCAGGGGGCGACGAGCAGTACTTC
CDR3 protein: CASSLRPGGDEQYF
CDR3 length: 14
V gene: TRBV11-2
clone size: -
J gene: TRBJ2-7
D gene: TRBD1

CDR3 DNA: TGTGCCAGCCATGGACAGTGGGGGAGCACTGAAGCTTTCTTT
CDR3 protein: CASHGQWGSTEAFF
CDR3 length: 14
V gene: TRBV27
clone size: -
J gene: TRBJ1-1
D gene: -

CDR3 DNA: TGTGCCAGCAGCGTAGAGGCGGGCACTGAAGCTTTCTTT
CDR3 protein: CASSVEAGTEAFF
CDR3 length: 13
V gene: TRBV9
clone size: -
J gene: TRBJ1-1
D gene: -

CDR3 DNA: TGTGCCAGCAGTTTAATAGGGCCGAGGGAGACCCAGTACTTC
CDR3 protein: CASSLIGPRETQYF
CDR3 length: 14
V gene: TRBV27
clone size: -
J gene: TRBJ2-5
D gene: -

CDR3 DNA: TGTGCCAGCAGCTTAGTGAGGCGGCAGGGGGAGACCCAGTACTTC
CDR3 protein: CASSLVRRQGETQYF
CDR3 length: 15
V gene: TRBV11-2
clone size: many
J gene: TRBJ2-5
D gene: -

CDR3 DNA: TGTGCCAGCAGCCAAGTGGTTAGCGGCGCGGGGACCCAGTACTTC
CDR3 protein: CASSQVVSGAGTQYF
CDR3 length: 15
V gene: TRBV28
clone size: -
J gene: TRBJ2-5
D gene: -

CDR3 DNA: TGTGCCAGCAGCCTGGGACAGACCTCCTACGAGCAGTACTTC
CDR3 protein: CASSLGQTSYEQYF
CDR3 length: 14
V gene: TRBV5-5
clone size: -
J gene: TRBJ2-7
D gene: TRBD1

CDR3 DNA: TGCAGTGCTAGTTCCAGGGGCGCCTTGAACACTGAAGCTTTCTTT
CDR3 protein: CSASSRGALNTEAFF
CDR3 length: 15
V gene: TRBV20-1
clone size: -
J gene: TRBJ1-1
D gene: -

CDR3 DNA: TGTGCCAGCAGCTTGGGACAGGGGAAAAGTGGCTACACCTTC
CDR3 protein: CASSLGQGKSGYTF
CDR3 length: 14
V gene: TRBV5-6
clone size: few
J gene: TRBJ1-2
D gene: TRBD1

CDR3 DNA: TGTGCCAGCAGCTCCCCGGTGCACCAAGAGACCCAGTACTTC
CDR3 protein: CASSSPVHQETQYF
CDR3 length: 14
V gene: TRBV5-4
clone size: -
J gene: TRBJ2-5
D gene: -

CDR3 DNA: TGCAGTGCTCCTCGACAGGGAAACATTCAGTACTTC
CDR3 protein: CSAPRQGNIQYF
CDR3 length: 12
V gene: TRBV20-1
clone size: -
J gene: TRBJ2-4
D gene: TRBD1

CDR3 DNA: TGTGCCAGCACTAAGGGCCACATCTCCTACGAGCAGTACTTC
CDR3 protein: CASTKGHISYEQYF
CDR3 length: 14
V gene: TRBV6-1
clone size: many
J gene: TRBJ2-7
D gene: -

CDR3 DNA: TGCAGTGCTAGAGATCGAACTGGACAGCTGAACACTGAAGCTTTCTTT
CDR3 protein: CSARDRTGQLNTEAFF
CDR3 length: 16
V gene: TRBV20-1
clone size: many
J gene: TRBJ1-1
D gene: -

CDR3 DNA: TGTGCCAGCGGGGCAGCAACTAATGAAAAACTGTTTTTT
CDR3 protein: CASGAATNEKLFF
CDR3 length: 13
V gene: TRBV6-1
clone size: -
J gene: TRBJ1-4
D gene: -

CDR3 DNA: TGTGCCAGCAGTGATTCGGGAGGACGGGAGACCCAGTACTTC
CDR3 protein: CASSDSGGRETQYF
CDR3 length: 14
V gene: TRBV2
clone size: many
J gene: TRBJ2-5
D gene: TRBD2

CDR3 DNA: TGCGCCAGCAGCTTGCAGGGCTTATACGAGCAGTACTTC
CDR3 protein: CASSLQGLYEQYF
CDR3 length: 13
V gene: TRBV5-1
clone size: many
J gene: TRBJ2-7
D gene: -

CDR3 DNA: TGTGCCACCAGCAGACCAGGGGGCCCCAACTCTGGAAACACCATATATTTT
CDR3 protein: CATSRPGGPNSGNTIYF
CDR3 length: 17
V gene: TRBV15
clone size: -
J gene: TRBJ1-3
D gene: TRBD1

CDR3 DNA: TGCGCCAGCACCCTCACCGGGACGCCTTATGGCTACACCTTC
CDR3 protein: CASTLTGTPYGYTF
CDR3 length: 14
V gene: TRBV4-1
clone size: -
J gene: TRBJ1-2
D gene: -

CDR3 DNA: TGTGCCAGCAGCTTAGGGTTGGGACCGATGAACACTGAAGCTTTCTTT
CDR3 protein: CASSLGLGPMNTEAFF
CDR3 length: 16
V gene: TRBV7-6
clone size: many
J gene: TRBJ1-1
D gene: -

CDR3 DNA: TGCAGTGCTGACGGACAGGGGGACGGGGAGCTGTTTTTT
CDR3 protein: CSADGQGDGELFF
CDR3 length: 13
V gene: TRBV20-1
clone size: -
J gene: TRBJ2-2
D gene: TRBD1

CDR3 DNA: TGTGCCAGCAGCTTAGCTAGGTTTGGCACTGAAGCTTTCTTT
CDR3 protein: CASSLARFGTEAFF
CDR3 length: 14
V gene: TRBV7-8
clone size: many
J gene: TRBJ1-1
D gene: -

CDR3 DNA: TGTGCCAGCAGTTACTCGAGCCCCAGGGGGGCAAGGGACGAGCAGTACTTC
CDR3 protein: CASSYSSPRGARDEQYF
CDR3 length: 17
V gene: TRBV6-5
clone size: -
J gene: TRBJ2-7
D gene: -

CDR3 DNA: TGTGCCGCGGGACTAGGGAGGAGGGTTAACTATGGCTACACCTTC
CDR3 protein: CAAGLGRRVNYGYTF
CDR3 length: 15
V gene: TRBV6-2/TRBV6-3
clone size: -
J gene: TRBJ1-2
D gene: -